This entry lists 20 T cell receptor beta chains sequenced from one sample in a study of cytomegalovirus exposure and HLA in healthy donors. Vbeta (60) and Jbeta (13) primers were used in the PCR. This table comes from immunoSEQ multiplex PCR, and its TCRdb copy is limited to in-frame clones, with some not included. This table holds about 200,000 clones, about three quarters found once. The sequenced material came from PBMCs. These TCRs come from a young man in good health and CMV-seronegative.

The chain employs TRBV15 and TRBJ1-5, with 8 positions matching TRBD1. Germline CDR1 LNHNV, CDR2 YYDKDF (reference sequence). The CDR3 contains 15 residues. The V segment lost 3 bases and the J segment 6 bases; nucleotides outside the gene matches: 7. In DNA, the CDR3 is TGTGCCACCAGCAGTGCAGGGGGCTTAGGTCAGCCCCAGCATTTT. Its translation is CATSSAGGLGQPQHF. The variable domain in full, completed from reference TRBV15 and TRBJ1-5, reads DAMVIQNPRYQVTQFGKPVTLSCSQTLNHNVMYWYQQKSSQAPKLLFHYYDKDFNNEADTPDNFQSRRPNTSFCFLDIRSPGLGDTAMYLCATSSAGGLGQPQHFGDGTRLSIL.

As regards this clone: Relative to the germline gene, one junction end is altered; a read error may explain this. The chain carries TRBV14 and TRBJ2-1; D is unclear. Germline V gene data show CDR1 as SGHDN and CDR2 as FVKESK. The CDR3 has 14 amino acids. This chain's CDR3 is CASSQVTQYNEQFF. In nucleotides, the CDR3 is TGTGCCAGCAGTCAAGTCACACAGTACAATGAGCAGTTCTTC.

The gene calls are TRBV2 and TRBJ1-1; D possibly corresponds to TRBD1 (6 bases). The V and J ends lost 2 bases and 6 bases respectively, with 13 bases between them. The germline V gene encodes CDR1 SNHLY and CDR2 FYNNEI. The CDR3 has 14 residues. The CDR3 region is CASSEWQGRAEAFF. CDR3 in DNA: TGTGCCAGCAGTGAATGGCAGGGGCGGGCTGAAGCTTTCTTT. Looking up the rest from reference TRBV2 and TRBJ1-1 gives the full variable domain: EPEVTQTPSHQVTQMGQEVILRCVPISNHLYFYWYRQILGQKVEFLVSFYNNEISEKSEIFDDQFSVERPDGSNFTLKIRSTKLEDSAMYFCASSEWQGRAEAFFGQGTRLTVV.

This clone was found once. Other DNA sequences in this sample translate to the same CDR3. The CDR3 protein is CASSLAGGSQETQYF. The CDR3 DNA sequence: TGTGCCAGCAGTCTGGCAGGGGGCTCGCAAGAGACCCAGTACTTC. The chain employs TRBV27 and TRBJ2-5; 8 bases align to TRBD1. This CDR3 comprises 15 residues. Looked up from germline, CDR1 is MNHEY and CDR2 is SMNVEV (reference sequence). With 5 bases clipped from V and 2 bases from J, the junction kept 7 bases outside the gene matches.

This clone was seen more than once but under ten times. V gene TRBV7-8 combines with J gene TRBJ1-6, with D possibly TRBD1 on 6 matching bases. The germline CDR1 and CDR2 sequences are SGHVS and FQNEAQ. The CDR3 loop spans 18 amino acids. Between the trimmed V and J ends, which lost 1 base and 5 bases, there was a span of 18 bases. The CDR3 spells CASSLGATGRMDNSPLHF. In DNA, the CDR3 is TGTGCCAGCAGCTTAGGGGCGACAGGCCGCATGGATAATTCACCCCTCCACTTT. Full variable domain (rest looked up from reference TRBV7-8 and TRBJ1-6): GAGVSQSPRYKVAKRGQDVALRCDPISGHVSLFWYQQALGQGPEFLTYFQNEAQLDKSGLPSDRFFAERPEGSVSTLKIQRTQQEDSAVYLCASSLGATGRMDNSPLHFGNGTRLTVT.

V and J are TRBV7-2 and TRBJ2-2; no reliable D call. This CDR3 contains 16 residues. CDR1 and CDR2 from the germline V gene are SGHTA and FQGNSA. V lost 0 bases and J 6 bases, leaving 14 bases between the germline ends. The DNA for the CDR3 is TGTGCCAGCAGCTTAGCGCACAATATCCGATCCGGGGAGCTGTTTTTT. Translation: CASSLAHNIRSGELFF.

The chain recombines TRBV9 with TRBJ2-1, with D hard to call. V was pared by 4 bases and J by 4 bases, with 12 bases between. In germline, CDR1 is SGDLS, CDR2 YYNGEE. This CDR3 is built from 14 residues. DNA for the CDR3: TGTGCCAGCAGCCCCTCTTCTCTATACAATGAGCAGTTCTTC. It translates to CASSPSSLYNEQFF.

The chain combines TRBV28 with TRBJ1-2; a weak D match, TRBD1 (6 bases). V was cut by 5 bases and J by 5 bases, with 9 bases left in between. Germline V gene data show CDR1 as MDHEN and CDR2 as SYDVKM. The CDR3 contains 12 residues. This CDR3 is CASSKQGYGYTF. The CDR3 DNA follows: TGTGCCAGCAGTAAACAGGGATATGGCTACACCTTC.

The rearrangement links TRBV18 to TRBJ1-5, with 9 nucleotides matching TRBD1. This CDR3 contains 16 residues. Germline V gene sequence: CDR1 KGHSH, CDR2 LQKENI. The V gene end was trimmed by 3 bases and the J gene end by 3 bases; junction bases not matched to a gene: 6. The CDR3 sequence is CASSPTGTGTNQPQHF. The CDR3 nucleotides are TGTGCCAGCTCACCTACCGGGACAGGGACCAATCAGCCCCAGCATTTT.

The chain joins TRBV7-3 to TRBJ2-1; D may be TRBD2 (6 bases). The V gene lost 5 bases and the J gene lost 4 bases, with 18 bases spanning the gap. The germline gives CDR1 SGHTA, CDR2 FQGTGA. The CDR3 length is 16 residues. CDR3 sequence: CASSLDGGGTYNEQFF. In DNA form, the CDR3 reads TGTGCCAGCAGCCTAGATGGCGGCGGGACGTACAATGAGCAGTTCTTC.

This clone has only a few counts. The chain combines TRBV27 with TRBJ2-7, with 7 bases lining up with TRBD2. Germline V gives CDR1 MNHEY, CDR2 SMNVEV (reference sequence). V gave up 5 bases and J gave up 4 bases; unmatched junction bases: 8. The CDR3 loop spans 14 amino acids. The CDR3 region is CASSLGGVFYEQYF. CDR3 sequence (DNA): TGTGCCAGCAGTCTGGGGGGGGTATTTTACGAGCAGTACTTC.

This clone was observed a few times. This sequence joins TRBV10-3 and TRBJ2-5, with a weak D call TRBD2 (6 bases). Trimming took 1 base from V and 10 from J, leaving 7 bases between them. The CDR3 sequence is 11 residues long. CDR1 is ENHRY and CDR2 is SYGVKD in the germline V gene. DNA of the CDR3: TGTGCCATCAGTGAGTGGGAGGACCAGTACTTC. Its protein product is CAISEWEDQYF.

The chain recombines TRBV25-1 with TRBJ2-1; the match to TRBD2 covers 10 bases. Per germline, CDR1 MGHDK and CDR2 SYGVNS. The trim removed 5 bases at V and 3 bases at J, leaving 7 bases unmatched. The CDR3 runs 16 residues. The CDR3 DNA reads TGTGCCAGCAGTAGGGCCTTAGCGGGGGGCTACAATGAGCAGTTCTTC. Protein: CASSRALAGGYNEQFF.

The chain is built from TRBV30 and TRBJ2-3, with TRBD2 matching over 7 bases. This CDR3 has 15 amino acids. The trim removed 4 bases at V and 2 bases at J, leaving 9 bases unmatched. Germline V gene sequence: CDR1 GTSNPN, CDR2 SVGIG (reference sequence). CDR3 protein: CAWIGTKSNTDTQYF. CDR3 DNA sequence: TGTGCCTGGATCGGGACTAAGTCGAACACAGATACGCAGTATTTT. Looking up the rest from reference TRBV30 and TRBJ2-3 gives the full variable domain: SQTIHQWPATLVQPVGSPLSLECTVEGTSNPNLYWYRQAAGRGLQLLFYSVGIGQISSEVPQNLSASRPQDRQFILSSKKLLLSDSGFYLCAWIGTKSNTDTQYFGPGTRLTVL.

This sequence joins TRBV27 and TRBJ1-1; D not certain. Germline V lookup: CDR1 MNHEY, CDR2 SMNVEV (reference sequence). V was trimmed by 2 bases and J by 6 bases, leaving 10 bases between them. The CDR3 is 13 amino acids. The CDR3 region has the DNA TGTGCCAGCAGTTTAGAGGGTTGGGCTGAAGCTTTCTTT. Its translation is CASSLEGWAEAFF.

V gene TRBV5-6 combines with J gene TRBJ1-1; D is undetermined. The germline CDR1 and CDR2 sequences are SGHDT and YYEEEE. The ends were cut back, 0 bases at V and 1 base at J, with 10 bases in the middle. The CDR3 consists of 15 residues. The CDR3 protein is CASSLVGMGNTEAFF. CDR3 DNA sequence: TGTGCCAGCAGCTTGGTCGGGATGGGGAACACTGAAGCTTTCTTT.

The gene calls are TRBV6-4 and TRBJ2-3; D is perhaps TRBD2 (5 bases). Per germline, CDR1 MRHNA and CDR2 SNTAGT. The CDR3 runs 14 residues. V gave up 5 bases and J gave up 0 bases, with 9 bases separating them. The CDR3 reads CASSQSGSTDTQYF. In nucleotides, the CDR3 is TGTGCCAGCAGTCAAAGCGGAAGCACAGATACGCAGTATTTT.

V gene TRBV5-1 combines with J gene TRBJ2-5; D perhaps matches TRBD2 (6 bases). Germline assignment: CDR1 SGHRS and CDR2 YFSETQ. V shed 1 base and J shed 1 base, with 8 bases lying between them. The CDR3 is 14 amino acids. Here the CDR3 reads CASSLTSLQETQYF. The CDR3 DNA sequence: TGCGCCAGCAGCTTGACTAGCCTCCAAGAGACCCAGTACTTC.

The chain combines TRBV6-4 with TRBJ2-3; 14 bases match TRBD2. The CDR3 totals 16 residues. Germline trimming cut 6 bases from V and 1 base from J; bases unmatched to any gene: 3. The germline CDR1 and CDR2 sequences are MRHNA and SNTAGT. As DNA, the CDR3 is TGTGCCAGCAGCCCGGGACTAGCGGGAGGCACAGATACGCAGTATTTT. It is translated as CASSPGLAGGTDTQYF.

This chain links TRBV11-3 with TRBJ1-1; no clear D. Germline V gene lookup returns CDR1 SGHNT and CDR2 YENEEA. The CDR3 contains 14 residues. The V and J ends lost 2 bases and 4 bases respectively, with 11 bases between them. The CDR3 DNA is TGTGCCAGCAGCTTATCTCCTTCCGGCACTGAAGCTTTCTTT. This encodes CASSLSPSGTEAFF.